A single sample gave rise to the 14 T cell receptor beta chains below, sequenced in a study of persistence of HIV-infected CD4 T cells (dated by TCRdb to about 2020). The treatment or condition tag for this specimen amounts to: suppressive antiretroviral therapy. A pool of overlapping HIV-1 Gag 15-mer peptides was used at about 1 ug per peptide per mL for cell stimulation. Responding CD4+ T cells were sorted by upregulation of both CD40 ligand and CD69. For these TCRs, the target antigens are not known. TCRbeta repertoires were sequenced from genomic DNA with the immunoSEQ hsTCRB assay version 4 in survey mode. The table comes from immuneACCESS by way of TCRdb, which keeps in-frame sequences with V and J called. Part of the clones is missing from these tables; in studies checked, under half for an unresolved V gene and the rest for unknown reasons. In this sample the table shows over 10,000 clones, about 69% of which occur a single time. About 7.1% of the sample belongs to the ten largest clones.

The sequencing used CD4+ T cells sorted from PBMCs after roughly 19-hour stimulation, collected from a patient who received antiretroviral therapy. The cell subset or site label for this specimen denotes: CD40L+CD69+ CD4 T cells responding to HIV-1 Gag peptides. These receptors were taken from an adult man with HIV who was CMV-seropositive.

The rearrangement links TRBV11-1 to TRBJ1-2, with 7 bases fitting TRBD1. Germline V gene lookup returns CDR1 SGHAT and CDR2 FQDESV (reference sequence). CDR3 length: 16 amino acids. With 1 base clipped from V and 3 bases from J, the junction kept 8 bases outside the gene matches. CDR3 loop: CASSLDPRQGYYGYTF. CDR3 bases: TGTGCCAGCAGCTTAGATCCGAGACAGGGCTACTATGGCTACACCTTC.

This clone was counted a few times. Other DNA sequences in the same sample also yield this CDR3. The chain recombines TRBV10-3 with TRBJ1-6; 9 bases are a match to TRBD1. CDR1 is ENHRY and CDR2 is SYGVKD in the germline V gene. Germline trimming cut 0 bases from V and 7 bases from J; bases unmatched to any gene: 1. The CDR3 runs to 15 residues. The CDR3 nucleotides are TGTGCCATCAGTGAGTCTGACAGGGGGAATTCACCCCTCCACTTT. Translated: CAISESDRGNSPLHF.

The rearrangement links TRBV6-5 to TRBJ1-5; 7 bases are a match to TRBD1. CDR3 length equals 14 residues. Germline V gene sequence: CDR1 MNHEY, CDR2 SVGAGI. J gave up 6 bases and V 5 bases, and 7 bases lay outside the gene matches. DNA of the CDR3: TGTGCCAGCAGTCCGACAGGGACGAGTCAGCCCCAGCATTTT. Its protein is CASSPTGTSQPQHF.

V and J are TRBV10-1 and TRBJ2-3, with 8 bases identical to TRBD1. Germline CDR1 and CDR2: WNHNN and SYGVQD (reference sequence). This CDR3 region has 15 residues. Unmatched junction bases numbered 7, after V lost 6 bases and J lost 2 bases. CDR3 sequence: CASSGTGGLTDTQYF. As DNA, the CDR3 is TGCGCCAGCAGCGGAACAGGGGGTCTCACAGATACGCAGTATTTT.

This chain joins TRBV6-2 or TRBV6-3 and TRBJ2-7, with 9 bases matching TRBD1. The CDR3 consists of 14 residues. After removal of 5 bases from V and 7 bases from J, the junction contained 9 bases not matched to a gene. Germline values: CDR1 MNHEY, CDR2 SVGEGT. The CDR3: CASSRGTGSKEQYF. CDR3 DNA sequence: TGTGCCAGCAGTAGGGGGACAGGGTCGAAGGAGCAGTACTTC.

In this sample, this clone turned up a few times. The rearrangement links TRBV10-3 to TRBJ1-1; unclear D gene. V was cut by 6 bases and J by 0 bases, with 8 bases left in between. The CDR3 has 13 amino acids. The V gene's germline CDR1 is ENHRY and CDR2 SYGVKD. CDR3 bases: TGTGCCATCAGACTAGACCTGAACACTGAAGCTTTCTTT. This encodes CAIRLDLNTEAFF.

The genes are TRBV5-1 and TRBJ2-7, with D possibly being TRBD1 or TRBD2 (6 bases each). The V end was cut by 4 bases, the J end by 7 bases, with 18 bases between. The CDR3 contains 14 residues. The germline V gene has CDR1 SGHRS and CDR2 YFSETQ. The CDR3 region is CASSPGGRPGEQYF. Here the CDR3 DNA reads TGCGCCAGCAGCCCCGGGGGCCGTCCGGGGGAGCAGTACTTC.

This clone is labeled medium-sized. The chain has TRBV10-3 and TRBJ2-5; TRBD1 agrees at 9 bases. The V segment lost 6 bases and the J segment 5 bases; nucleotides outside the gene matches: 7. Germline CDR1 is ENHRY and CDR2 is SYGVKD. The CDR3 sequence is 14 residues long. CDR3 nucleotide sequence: TGTGCCATCAGCCGAGGACAGGGGACGGAGACCCAGTACTTC. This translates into CAISRGQGTETQYF.

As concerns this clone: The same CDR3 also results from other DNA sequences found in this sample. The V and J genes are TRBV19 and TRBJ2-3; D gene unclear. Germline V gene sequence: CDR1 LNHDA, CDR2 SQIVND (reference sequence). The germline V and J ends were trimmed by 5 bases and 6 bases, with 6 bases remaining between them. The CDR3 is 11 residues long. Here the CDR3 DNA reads TGTGCCAGTAGTCGGTGGGATACGCAGTATTTT. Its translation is CASSRWDTQYF.

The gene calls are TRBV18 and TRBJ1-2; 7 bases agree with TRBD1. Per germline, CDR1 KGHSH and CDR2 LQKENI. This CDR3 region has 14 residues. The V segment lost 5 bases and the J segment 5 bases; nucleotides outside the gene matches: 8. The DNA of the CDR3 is TGTGCCAGCTCATCTTCGACAGGGAGGTATGGCTACACCTTC. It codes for CASSSSTGRYGYTF.

In DNA, the CDR3 is TGTGCCAGCAGTGCCTCATCCAGGGGGGAGACCCAGTACTTC. As protein: CASSASSRGETQYF. The chain employs TRBV25-1 and TRBJ2-5, with TRBD1 matching over 7 bases. CDR1 is MGHDK and CDR2 is SYGVNS in the germline V gene. The CDR3 sequence is 14 residues long. The V gene end was trimmed by 4 bases and the J gene end by 5 bases; junction bases not matched to a gene: 7.

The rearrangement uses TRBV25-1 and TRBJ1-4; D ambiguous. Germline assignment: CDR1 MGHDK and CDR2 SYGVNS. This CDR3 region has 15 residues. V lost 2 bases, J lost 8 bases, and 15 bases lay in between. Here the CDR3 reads CASSEESGQHEKLFF. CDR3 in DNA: TGTGCCAGCAGTGAAGAGTCCGGGCAGCACGAAAAACTGTTTTTT.

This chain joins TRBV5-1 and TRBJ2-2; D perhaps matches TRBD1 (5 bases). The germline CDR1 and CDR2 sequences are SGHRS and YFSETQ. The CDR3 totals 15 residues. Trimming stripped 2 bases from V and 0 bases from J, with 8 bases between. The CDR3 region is CASSLQVANTGELFF. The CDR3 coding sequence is TGCGCCAGCAGCTTACAGGTAGCGAACACCGGGGAGCTGTTTTTT.

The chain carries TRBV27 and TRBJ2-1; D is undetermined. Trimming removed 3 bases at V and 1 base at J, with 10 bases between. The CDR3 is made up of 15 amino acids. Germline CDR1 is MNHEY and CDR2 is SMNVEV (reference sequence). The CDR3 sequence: CASSLPRASYNEQFF. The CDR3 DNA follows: TGTGCCAGCAGTTTGCCCCGCGCTTCCTACAATGAGCAGTTCTTC.